The 28 T cell receptor beta chains below were found in one sample sequenced in a study of blood T cell repertoires in COVID-19. Libraries were prepared by immunoSEQ multiplex PCR; TCRdb keeps only in-frame clonotypes and omits some of them. The sample includes around 300,000 clones, just over 85% seen only once; the top ten take 3%. The sequencing sample was made of peripheral blood. The receptors shown here come from a woman under 40 with active or convalescent COVID-19.

The rearrangement links TRBV5-1 to TRBJ1-2, with D possibly matching TRBD1 (5 bases). The V end lost 4 bases, the J end lost 4 bases, and 17 bases lay between the germline ends. In germline, CDR1 is SGHRS, CDR2 YFSETQ. The CDR3 runs to 15 residues. CDR3 sequence (DNA): TGCGCCAGCAGCCCTGGTGGGCAGGGAGGCTATGGCTACACCTTC. Translation gives CASSPGGQGGYGYTF.

The V and J genes are TRBV18 and TRBJ2-2, with no clear D. The CDR3 spans 14 residues. CDR1 and CDR2 (germline): KGHSH, LQKENI. Trimming cost V 2 bases and J 1 base, with 5 bases left between them. The CDR3 sequence is CASSPSGNTGELFF. CDR3 in DNA: TGTGCCAGCTCACCATCAGGGAACACCGGGGAGCTGTTTTTT.

This clone appeared a few times. CDR3 loop: CASSPGNGRDTEAFF. CDR3 sequence (DNA): TGTGCCAGCAGTCCGGGTAATGGGAGGGACACTGAAGCTTTCTTT. The V and J genes are TRBV28 and TRBJ1-1; no firm D call. The CDR3 has 15 amino acids. Germline V gene lookup returns CDR1 MDHEN and CDR2 SYDVKM. V lost 5 bases and J 3 bases, leaving 16 bases between the germline ends.

This chain joins TRBV28 and TRBJ2-4; D perhaps matches TRBD2 (6 bases). The ends were cut back, 6 bases at V and 0 bases at J, with 12 bases in the middle. The germline gives CDR1 MDHEN, CDR2 SYDVKM. The CDR3 has 15 residues. CDR3 sequence: CASRPEGLAKNIQYF. CDR3 coding DNA: TGTGCCAGCAGGCCCGAGGGACTAGCCAAAAACATTCAGTACTTC.

The chain is built from TRBV28 and TRBJ1-4; 7 bases are shared with TRBD1. Per germline, CDR1 MDHEN and CDR2 SYDVKM. The V segment lost 6 bases and the J segment 4 bases; nucleotides outside the gene matches: 14. The CDR3 totals 17 residues. The CDR3 DNA reads as TGTGCCAGCAGAGCTAGGATTGGGACAGCTCGTAATGAAAAACTGTTTTTT. Protein: CASRARIGTARNEKLFF.

CDR3 residues: CASSQGRVYGYTF. DNA for the CDR3: TGTGCCAGCAGCCAAGGACGGGTCTATGGCTACACCTTC. The chain couples TRBV3-1 (or the pseudogene TRBV3-2) to TRBJ1-2, with no clear D. Germline lookup yields CDR1 LGHDT and CDR2 YNNKEL (reference sequence). The V end lost 1 base, the J end lost 4 bases, and 7 bases lay between the germline ends. CDR3 length equals 13 residues.

Concerning this clone itself: The same CDR3 can be traced to other DNA sequences in this sample. The chain has TRBV24-1 and TRBJ1-2; no firm D call. This CDR3 has 11 amino acids. The germline gives CDR1 KGHDR, CDR2 SFDVKD. V shed 3 bases and J shed 8 bases, with 6 bases lying between them. The CDR3 protein is CATSDGRGYTF. The CDR3 DNA reads TGTGCCACCAGTGATGGCCGCGGCTACACCTTC.

The V and J genes are TRBV6-5 and TRBJ2-1; a possible D gene is TRBD2 (5 bases). V was clipped by 4 bases and J by 10 bases, with 20 bases between them. The germline V gene encodes CDR1 MNHEY and CDR2 SVGAGI. The CDR3 is 15 amino acids. Here the CDR3 DNA reads TGTGCCAGCAGTTCCAACCCGGACCCCTCGGGGGAGCAGTTCTTC. It codes for CASSSNPDPSGEQFF.

The chain carries TRBV28 and TRBJ1-4, with 8 bases matching TRBD1. The V segment lost 4 bases and the J segment 7 bases; nucleotides outside the gene matches: 5. This CDR3 spans 14 amino acids. The V gene's germline CDR1 is MDHEN and CDR2 SYDVKM. As DNA, the CDR3 is TGTGCCAGCAGTTCGCCAGGGGGCGTTGAAAAACTGTTTTTT. Residues: CASSSPGGVEKLFF.

The chain uses TRBV6-2 or TRBV6-3 and TRBJ1-6; TRBD1 aligns across 8 bases. Per the germline V gene, CDR1 is MNHEY and CDR2 is SVGEGT. The CDR3 is 14 amino acids. Trimming cost V 5 bases and J 7 bases; bases outside gene matches: 4. CDR3 sequence reads: CASSTTGGNSPLHF. For the CDR3, the DNA is TGTGCCAGCAGTACAACAGGGGGGAATTCACCCCTCCACTTT.

This chain links TRBV5-4 with TRBJ2-1; 8 bases are a match to TRBD2. In germline, CDR1 is SGHNT, CDR2 YYREEE (reference sequence). J was trimmed by 5 bases and V by 3 bases; bases with no gene match: 10. The length of the CDR3 is 16 residues. CDR3 amino acids: CASSSGVAGPDNEQFF. Here the CDR3 DNA reads TGTGCCAGCAGCTCCGGGGTAGCGGGGCCGGACAATGAGCAGTTCTTC.

This clone is a singleton in its sample. This chain connects TRBV5-4 to TRBJ2-5; maybe TRBD2 (5 bases). Deletions cut 3 bases from V and 7 bases from J, with 16 bases between. The CDR3 consists of 14 residues. CDR1 and CDR2 (germline): SGHNT, YYREEE (reference sequence). CDR3 residues: CASSSATDLGTQYF. The CDR3 DNA reads as TGTGCCAGCAGCTCGGCTACGGACTTGGGGACCCAGTACTTC.

The chain joins TRBV6-6 to TRBJ1-1; TRBD1 matches at 10 bases. The junction had 10 bases not matched to a gene; V was cut back by 8 bases and J by 7 bases. The germline CDR1 and CDR2 sequences are MNHNY and SVGAGI (reference sequence). The CDR3 totals 14 residues. The DNA for the CDR3 is TGTGCCAGCTGGGACCGGGACAGGGGAAATGAAGCTTTCTTT. This codes for CASWDRDRGNEAFF.

The gene calls are TRBV6-2 or TRBV6-3 and TRBJ1-6, with TRBD1 matching over 7 bases. J lost 13 bases, V lost 5 bases, and 11 bases had no gene match. Germline V gene data show CDR1 as MNHEY and CDR2 as SVGEGT. The CDR3 runs 14 residues. The CDR3 DNA is TGTGCCAGCAGTACCCTGGGGACAGTTTCGCCCCTCCACTTT. Amino acid sequence: CASSTLGTVSPLHF.

This chain uses TRBV29-1 with TRBJ2-7, with TRBD1 identical over 9 bases. The J segment lost 4 bases and the V segment lost 4 bases, leaving 2 bases of the junction unmatched. The CDR3 contains 12 residues. CDR1 and CDR2 (germline): SQVTM, ANQGSEA. CDR3 bases: TGCAGCGTTGGGGACAGGGTTTACGAGCAGTACTTC. Translation gives CSVGDRVYEQYF.

The chain has TRBV10-3 and TRBJ2-3, with 10 bases that match TRBD2. The CDR3 consists of 15 residues. Germline CDR1 ENHRY, CDR2 SYGVKD. V gave up 4 bases and J gave up 4 bases; unmatched junction bases: 5. CDR3 amino acids: CAISVAGGLSDTQYF. CDR3 in DNA: TGTGCCATCAGTGTAGCGGGGGGACTCTCAGATACGCAGTATTTT.

J is TRBJ2-3 and V is TRBV28; TRBD1 agrees at 10 bases. V shed 2 bases and J 5 bases; nucleotides not matched to a gene: 7. This CDR3 region has 16 residues. Germline assignment: CDR1 MDHEN and CDR2 SYDVKM. The CDR3 region is CASSLTGQGEGDTQYF. CDR3 DNA: TGTGCCAGCAGTTTAACAGGACAGGGGGAAGGAGATACGCAGTATTTT.

The V call is TRBV29-1, the J call TRBJ1-4; 8 positions agree with TRBD1. The V and J ends lost 4 bases and 8 bases, in that order; junction bases with no gene match: 9. This CDR3 comprises 14 residues. The germline V gene has CDR1 SQVTM and CDR2 ANQGSEA. As DNA, the CDR3 is TGCAGCGTTGTCCTCGGGACAGGAAAAGAAAAACTGTTTTTT. Translating it yields CSVVLGTGKEKLFF. The whole variable domain, remainder taken from reference TRBV29-1 and TRBJ1-4, is SAVISQKPSRDICQRGTSLTIQCQVDSQVTMMFWYRQQPGQSLTLIATANQGSEATYESGFVIDKFPISRPNLTFSTLTVSNMSPEDSSIYLCSVVLGTGKEKLFFGSGTQLSVL.

The chain recombines TRBV6-5 with TRBJ2-7, with 11 bases aligning to TRBD1. Germline V gene data show CDR1 as MNHEY and CDR2 as SVGAGI. The ends lost 6 bases at V and 5 bases at J; junction bases unmatched: 6. The CDR3 totals 14 residues. CDR3 bases: TGTGCCAGCAGCATGGACAGGGGGCAAAACGAGCAGTACTTC. It yields the protein CASSMDRGQNEQYF.

The chain couples TRBV28 to TRBJ1-4; a possible D gene is TRBD1 (5 bases). The V and J ends lost 7 bases and 8 bases respectively, with 14 bases between them. The CDR3 extends over 13 amino acids. The germline CDR1 and CDR2 sequences are MDHEN and SYDVKM. The CDR3 sequence: CASKRGIGEKLFF. CDR3 sequence (DNA): TGTGCCAGCAAAAGGGGAATAGGGGAAAAACTGTTTTTT.

V is TRBV19 and J is TRBJ2-7; D possibly corresponds to TRBD1 (5 bases). This CDR3 has 15 residues. Germline V lookup: CDR1 LNHDA, CDR2 SQIVND (reference sequence). Trimming took off 7 bases at V and 4 bases at J, with 20 bases between the two ends. CDR3 sequence (DNA): TGTGCCAGTACCCCCTGGCCGGCAGGGCGATACGAGCAGTACTTC. It encodes CASTPWPAGRYEQYF.

This rearrangement joins TRBV9 to TRBJ2-3; 9 bases fit TRBD1. V shed 0 bases and J 4 bases; nucleotides not matched to a gene: 6. The germline V gene has CDR1 SGDLS and CDR2 YYNGEE. CDR3 length equals 16 residues. The CDR3 here is CASSVDWDRESDTQYF. The CDR3 nucleotides read TGTGCCAGCAGCGTAGATTGGGACAGGGAATCAGATACGCAGTATTTT.

The V call is TRBV28, the J call TRBJ2-7; 9 nucleotides agree with TRBD1. Germline CDR1 MDHEN, CDR2 SYDVKM. V trimming: 7 bases; J trimming: 5 bases; junction bases outside the gene matches: 12. This CDR3 contains 15 residues. This chain's CDR3 is CASTITGTGSDEQYF. CDR3 bases: TGTGCCAGCACCATAACCGGGACAGGGAGTGACGAGCAGTACTTC.

The genes are TRBV10-3 and TRBJ1-1, with TRBD1 matching over 9 bases. The V gene's germline CDR1 is ENHRY and CDR2 SYGVKD. The CDR3 extends over 15 amino acids. V shed 5 bases, J shed 3 bases, and the junction held 7 bases outside the gene matches. DNA of the CDR3: TGTGCCATCAGTACCTACAGGGGGCTAGACACTGAAGCTTTCTTT. Translation gives CAISTYRGLDTEAFF.

The J gene is TRBJ1-4, the V gene TRBV20-1; D remains ambiguous. Germline assignment: CDR1 DFQATT and CDR2 SNEGSKA (reference sequence). CDR3 size: 11 residues. Trimming cost V 3 bases and J 12 bases, with 11 bases left between them. DNA of the CDR3: TGCAGTGCTAGTAAGGAGGTCGAACTGTTTTTT. The encoded protein is CSASKEVELFF.

This clone was counted a few times. The chain employs TRBV6-5 and TRBJ1-1, with D perhaps matching TRBD1 (5 bases). This CDR3 has 13 amino acids. V was cut by 11 bases and J by 0 bases, with 13 bases left in between. Germline V gives CDR1 MNHEY, CDR2 SVGAGI. Here the CDR3 reads CAGRQNMNTEAFF. CDR3 sequence (DNA): TGTGCCGGGCGACAGAACATGAACACTGAAGCTTTCTTT.

The V and J genes are TRBV21-1 and TRBJ2-1; TRBD2, the D gene given by the table, was not confirmed from the DNA. TRBV21-1 is a pseudogene segment. The CDR3 spans 15 residues. CDR3 in DNA: TGTGCCAGCAGCAAAGGCGGCGGGGGTGGAAATGAGCAGTTCTTC. This sequence encodes CASSKGGGGGNEQFF.

This clone was seen only once. The chain has TRBV11-2 and TRBJ2-1; TRBD1 agrees at 9 bases. V was pared by 1 base and J by 4 bases, with 5 bases of the junction left unmatched. The CDR3 runs 16 residues. Germline-derived CDR1 and CDR2 are SGHAT and FQNNGV. The CDR3 is CASSLVRGQGYNEQFF. CDR3 nucleotides: TGTGCCAGCAGCTTAGTGAGGGGACAGGGTTACAATGAGCAGTTCTTC.